These T cell receptor beta chains were read from a single sample in a study of a mutant IDH1 vaccine in newly diagnosed glioma. These receptors' antigens are unknown. Using immunoSEQ multiplex PCR, the repertoire was profiled, and TCRdb retains in-frame clones only, with some absent. The table includes around 54,000 clones, 87% detected once. The source was PBMCs, collected from a glioma patient whose treatment included an IDH1 peptide vaccine. The receptor source for this set is a man in his forties or fifties with glioma. CDR3s include the opening cysteine and the closing phenylalanine or tryptophan. Each record gives: J gene, D gene, V gene, clone size, CDR3 protein, CDR3 DNA. D genes are given only for firm matches. For some rows the clone size is stated as once, few or many, or as a class when expanded; others skip it.

>TRBJ1-3|TRBD1|TRBV7-2|.
CASGTDPGNTIYF
TGTGCCAGTGGGACAGACCCTGGAAACACCATATATTTT
>TRBJ1-5|.|TRBV5-6|.
CASSAGLNYHGPQHF
TGTGCCAGCAGCGCCGGACTAAATTATCATGGGCCCCAGCATTTT
>TRBJ2-5|.|TRBV7-2|.
CASSLGTWSPETQYF
TGTGCCAGCAGCTTAGGGACTTGGAGTCCAGAGACCCAGTACTTC
>TRBJ2-7|.|TRBV9|.
CASSVRAGAREQYF
TGTGCCAGCAGCGTACGTGCGGGGGCGAGAGAGCAGTACTTC
>TRBJ2-7|.|TRBV5-6|few
CASSLPGAASYEQYF
TGTGCCAGCAGCTTGCCCGGGGCCGCCTCCTACGAGCAGTACTTC
>TRBJ2-5|TRBD1|TRBV7-2|.
CASSTAGGSGETQYF
TGTGCCAGCAGCACGGCAGGGGGCTCGGGAGAGACCCAGTACTTC
>TRBJ2-2|.|TRBV5-8|.
CASSLTRGELFF
TGTGCCAGCAGCTTAACGCGGGGGGAGCTGTTTTTT
>TRBJ1-1|.|TRBV2|.
CASRSEGRTEAFF
TGTGCCAGCAGGTCCGAGGGGAGGACTGAAGCTTTCTTT
>TRBJ2-7|.|TRBV4-1|.
CASSQGLDWDYEQYF
TGCGCCAGCAGCCAAGGTCTCGACTGGGACTACGAGCAGTACTTC
>TRBJ1-2|.|TRBV2|.
CASIRDDYGYTF
TGTGCCAGCATCAGGGATGACTATGGCTACACCTTC